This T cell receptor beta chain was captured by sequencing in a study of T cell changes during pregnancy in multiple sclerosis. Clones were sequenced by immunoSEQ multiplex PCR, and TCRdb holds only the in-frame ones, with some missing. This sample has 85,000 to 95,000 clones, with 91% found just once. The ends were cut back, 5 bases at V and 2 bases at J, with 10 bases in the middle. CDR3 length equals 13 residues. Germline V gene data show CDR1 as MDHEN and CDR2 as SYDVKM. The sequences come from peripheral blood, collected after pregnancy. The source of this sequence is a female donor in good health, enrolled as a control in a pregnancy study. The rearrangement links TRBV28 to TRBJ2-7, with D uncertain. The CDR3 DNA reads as TGTGCCAGCAGTCAGACACCTACCTACGAGCAGTACTTC. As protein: CASSQTPTYEQYF.